This T cell receptor beta chain was sequenced for a study of blood T cell repertoires in COVID-19. On the study more broadly: There were acute and convalescent COVID-19 samples, and they came from the United States, Italy and Spain. Sources were T cells, B-cell-depleted T cells, or PBMCs; the material itself was cDNA or gDNA.

Per the study methods: Counts of nucleated cells, estimated from reference gene primer amplification, were obtained. TCRdb's table, derived via immunoSEQ multiplex PCR, lists solely in-frame clones and lacks some. V and J calls and clone size are copied from that table; D and trimming were computed from the DNA. The table shows roughly 200,000 clones, with about 86% occurring only once. The length of the CDR3 is 17 residues. Germline lookup yields CDR1 SGDLS and CDR2 YYNGEE. V was clipped by 4 bases and J by 1 base; unmatched bases: 10. Sequencing was performed on peripheral blood. The receptor was derived from a man aged 45-60 years with active or convalescent COVID-19. J is TRBJ2-7 and V is TRBV9; 11 bases are a match to TRBD1. In nucleotides, the CDR3 is TGTGCCAGCAGCCCGAGGGGGGGACAGGGGGTATCCTACGAGCAGTACTTC. Translated: CASSPRGGQGVSYEQYF.